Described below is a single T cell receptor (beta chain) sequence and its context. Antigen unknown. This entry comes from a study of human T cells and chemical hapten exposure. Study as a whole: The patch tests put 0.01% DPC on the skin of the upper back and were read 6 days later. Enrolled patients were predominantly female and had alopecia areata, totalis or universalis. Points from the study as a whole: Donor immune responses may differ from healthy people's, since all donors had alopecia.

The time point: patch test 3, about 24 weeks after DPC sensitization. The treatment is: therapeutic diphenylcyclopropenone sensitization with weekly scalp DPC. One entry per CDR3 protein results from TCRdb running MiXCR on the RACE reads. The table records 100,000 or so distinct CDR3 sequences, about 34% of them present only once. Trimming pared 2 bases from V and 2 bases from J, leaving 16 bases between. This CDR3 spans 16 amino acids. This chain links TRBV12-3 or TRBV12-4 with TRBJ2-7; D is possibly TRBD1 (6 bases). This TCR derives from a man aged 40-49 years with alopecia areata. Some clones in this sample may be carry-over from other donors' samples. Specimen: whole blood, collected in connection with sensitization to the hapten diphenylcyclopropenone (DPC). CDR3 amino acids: CASSLYSTGLTYEQYF. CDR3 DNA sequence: TGTGCCAGCAGTTTATATTCGACAGGTCTCACCTACGAGCAGTACTTC.